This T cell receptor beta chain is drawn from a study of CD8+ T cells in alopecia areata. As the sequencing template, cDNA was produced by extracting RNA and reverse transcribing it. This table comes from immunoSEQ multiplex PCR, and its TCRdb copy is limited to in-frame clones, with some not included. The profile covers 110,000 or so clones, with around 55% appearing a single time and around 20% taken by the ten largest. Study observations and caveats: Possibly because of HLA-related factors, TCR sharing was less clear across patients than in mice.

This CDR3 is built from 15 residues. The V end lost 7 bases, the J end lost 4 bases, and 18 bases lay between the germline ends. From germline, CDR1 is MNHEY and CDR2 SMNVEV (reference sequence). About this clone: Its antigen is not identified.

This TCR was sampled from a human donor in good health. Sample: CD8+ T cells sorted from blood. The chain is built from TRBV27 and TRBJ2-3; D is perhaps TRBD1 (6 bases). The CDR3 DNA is TGTGCCAGCAACCCAAGAACAGGGTTTGCAGATACGCAGTATTTT. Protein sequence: CASNPRTGFADTQYF.